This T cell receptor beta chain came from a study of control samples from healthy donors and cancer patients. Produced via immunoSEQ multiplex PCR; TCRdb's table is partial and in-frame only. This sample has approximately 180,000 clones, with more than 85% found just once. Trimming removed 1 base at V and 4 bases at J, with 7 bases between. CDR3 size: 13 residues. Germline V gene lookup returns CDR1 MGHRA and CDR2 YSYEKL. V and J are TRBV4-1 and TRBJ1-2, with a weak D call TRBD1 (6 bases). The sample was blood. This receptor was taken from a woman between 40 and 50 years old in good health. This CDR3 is CASSQAGAYGYTF. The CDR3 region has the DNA TGCGCCAGCAGCCAAGCAGGGGCCTATGGCTACACCTTC.